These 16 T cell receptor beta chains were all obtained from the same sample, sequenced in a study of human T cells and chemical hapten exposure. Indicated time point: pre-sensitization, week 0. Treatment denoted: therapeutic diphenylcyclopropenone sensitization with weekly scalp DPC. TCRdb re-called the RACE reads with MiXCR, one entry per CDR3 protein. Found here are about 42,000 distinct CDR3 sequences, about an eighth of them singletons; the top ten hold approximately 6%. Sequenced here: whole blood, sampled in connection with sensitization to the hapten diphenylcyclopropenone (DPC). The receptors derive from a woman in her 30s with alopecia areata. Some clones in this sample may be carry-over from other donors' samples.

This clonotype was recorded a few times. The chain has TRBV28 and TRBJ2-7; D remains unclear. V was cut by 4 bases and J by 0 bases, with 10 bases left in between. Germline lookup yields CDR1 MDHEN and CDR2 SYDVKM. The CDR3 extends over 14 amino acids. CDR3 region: CASSSPDHSYEQYF. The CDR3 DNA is TGTGCCAGCAGTTCACCAGACCACTCCTACGAGCAGTACTTC.

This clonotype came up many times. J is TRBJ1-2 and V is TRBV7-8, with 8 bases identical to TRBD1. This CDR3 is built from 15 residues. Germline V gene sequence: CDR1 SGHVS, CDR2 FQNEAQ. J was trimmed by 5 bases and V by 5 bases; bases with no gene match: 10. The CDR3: CASSLNRDRSYGYTF. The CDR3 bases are TGTGCCAGCAGCCTCAACCGGGACAGGTCATATGGCTACACCTTC.

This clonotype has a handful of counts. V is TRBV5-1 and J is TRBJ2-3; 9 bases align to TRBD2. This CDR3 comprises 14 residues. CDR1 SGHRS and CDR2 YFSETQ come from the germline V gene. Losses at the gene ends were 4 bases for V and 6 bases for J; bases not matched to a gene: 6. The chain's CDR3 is CASSVAGDSDTQYF. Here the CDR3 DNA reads TGCGCCAGCAGCGTAGCGGGAGACTCGGATACGCAGTATTTT.

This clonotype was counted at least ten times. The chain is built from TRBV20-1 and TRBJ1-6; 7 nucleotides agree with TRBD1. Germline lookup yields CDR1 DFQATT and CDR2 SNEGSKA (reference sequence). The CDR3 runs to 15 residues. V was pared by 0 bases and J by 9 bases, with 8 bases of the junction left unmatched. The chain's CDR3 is CSAREGTGESSPLHF. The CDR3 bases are TGCAGTGCTAGAGAGGGAACAGGGGAGAGTTCACCCCTCCACTTT.

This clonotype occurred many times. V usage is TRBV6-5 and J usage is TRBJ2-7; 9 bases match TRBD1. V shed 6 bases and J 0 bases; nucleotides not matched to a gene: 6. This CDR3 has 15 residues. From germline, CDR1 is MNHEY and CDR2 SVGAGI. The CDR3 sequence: CASRTGGGGSYEQYF. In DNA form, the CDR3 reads TGTGCCAGCAGAACAGGGGGCGGGGGCTCCTACGAGCAGTACTTC.

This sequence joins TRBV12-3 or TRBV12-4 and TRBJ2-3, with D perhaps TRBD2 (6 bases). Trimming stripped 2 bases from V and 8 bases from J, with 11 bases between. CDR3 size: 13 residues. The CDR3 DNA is TGTGCCAGCAGTTTAAATGCGGAGGGTACGCAGTATTTT. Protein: CASSLNAEGTQYF.

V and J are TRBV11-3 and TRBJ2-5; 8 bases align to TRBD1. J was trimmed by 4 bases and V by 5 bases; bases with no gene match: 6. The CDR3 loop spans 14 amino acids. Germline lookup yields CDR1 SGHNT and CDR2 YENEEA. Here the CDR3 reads CASSQNDRGETQYF. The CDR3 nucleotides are TGTGCCAGCAGCCAAAATGACAGGGGAGAGACCCAGTACTTC. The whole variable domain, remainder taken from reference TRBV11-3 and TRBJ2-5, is EAGVVQSPRYKIIEKKQPVAFWCNPISGHNTLYWYLQNLGQGPELLIRYENEEAVDDSQLPKDRFSAERLKGVDSTLKIQPAELGDSAVYLCASSQNDRGETQYFGPGTRLLVL.

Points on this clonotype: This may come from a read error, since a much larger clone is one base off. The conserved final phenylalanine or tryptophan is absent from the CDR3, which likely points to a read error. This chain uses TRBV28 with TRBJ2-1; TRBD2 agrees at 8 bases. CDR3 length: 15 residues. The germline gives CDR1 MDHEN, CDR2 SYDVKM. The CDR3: CVSSSSGSGYNEQFS. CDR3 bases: TGTGTCAGTTCCTCAAGCGGGAGTGGGTACAATGAGCAGTTCTCC.

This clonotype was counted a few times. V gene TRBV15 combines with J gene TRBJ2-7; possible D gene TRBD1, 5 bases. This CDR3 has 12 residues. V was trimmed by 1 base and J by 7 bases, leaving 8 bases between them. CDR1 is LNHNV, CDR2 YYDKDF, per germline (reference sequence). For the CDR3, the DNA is TGTGCCACCAGCAGAGTACCAGGGGAGCAGTACTTC. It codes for CATSRVPGEQYF. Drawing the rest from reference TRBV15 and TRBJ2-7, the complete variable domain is DAMVIQNPRYQVTQFGKPVTLSCSQTLNHNVMYWYQQKSSQAPKLLFHYYDKDFNNEADTPDNFQSRRPNTSFCFLDIRSPGLGDTAMYLCATSRVPGEQYFGPGTRLTVT.

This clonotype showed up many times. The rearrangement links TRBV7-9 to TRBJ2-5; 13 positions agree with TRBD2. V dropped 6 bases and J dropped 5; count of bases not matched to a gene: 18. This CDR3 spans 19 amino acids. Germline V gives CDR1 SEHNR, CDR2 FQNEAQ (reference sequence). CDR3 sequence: CASRSKSGTSGALRETQYF. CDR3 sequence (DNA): TGTGCCAGCAGGTCCAAGTCCGGGACTAGCGGGGCGCTCCGGGAGACCCAGTACTTC.

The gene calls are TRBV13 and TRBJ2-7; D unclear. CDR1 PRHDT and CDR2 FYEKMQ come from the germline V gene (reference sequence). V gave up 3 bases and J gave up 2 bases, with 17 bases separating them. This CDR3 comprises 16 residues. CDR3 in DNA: TGTGCCAGCAGCTTGGCCCGGTGGGGATCAACCTACGAGCAGTACTTC. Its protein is CASSLARWGSTYEQYF.

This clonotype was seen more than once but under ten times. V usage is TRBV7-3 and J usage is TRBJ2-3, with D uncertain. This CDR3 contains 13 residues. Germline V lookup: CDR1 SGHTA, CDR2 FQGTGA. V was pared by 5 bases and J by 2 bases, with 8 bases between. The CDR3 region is CASSPSPTDTQYF. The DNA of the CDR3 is TGTGCCAGCAGCCCCTCGCCCACAGATACGCAGTATTTT.

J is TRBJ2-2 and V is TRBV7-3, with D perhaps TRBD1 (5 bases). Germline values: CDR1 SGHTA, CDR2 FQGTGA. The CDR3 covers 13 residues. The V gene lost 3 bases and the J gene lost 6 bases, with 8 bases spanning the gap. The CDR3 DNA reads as TGTGCCAGCAGCTTTACAGGCGCCGGGGAGCTGTTTTTT. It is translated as CASSFTGAGELFF.

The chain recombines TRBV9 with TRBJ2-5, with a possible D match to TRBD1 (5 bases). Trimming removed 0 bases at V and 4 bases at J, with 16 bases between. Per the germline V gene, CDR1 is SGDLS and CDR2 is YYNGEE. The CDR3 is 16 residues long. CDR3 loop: CASSVGGNNDRETQYF. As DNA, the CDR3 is TGTGCCAGCAGCGTAGGGGGCAACAACGACAGAGAGACCCAGTACTTC.

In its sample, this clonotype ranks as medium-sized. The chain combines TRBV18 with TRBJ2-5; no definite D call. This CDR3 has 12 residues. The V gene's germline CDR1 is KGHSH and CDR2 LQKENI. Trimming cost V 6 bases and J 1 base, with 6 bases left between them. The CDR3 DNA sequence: TGTGCCAGCTCTCAAACCCAAGAGACCCAGTACTTC. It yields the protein CASSQTQETQYF. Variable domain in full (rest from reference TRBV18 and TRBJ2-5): NAGVMQNPRHLVRRRGQEARLRCSPMKGHSHVYWYRQLPEEGLKFMVYLQKENIIDESGMPKERFSAEFPKEGPSILRIQQVVRGDSAAYFCASSQTQETQYFGPGTRLLVL.

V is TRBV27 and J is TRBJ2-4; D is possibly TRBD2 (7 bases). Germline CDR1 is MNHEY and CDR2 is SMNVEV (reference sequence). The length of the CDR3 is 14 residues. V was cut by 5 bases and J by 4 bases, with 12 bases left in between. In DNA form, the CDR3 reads TGTGCCAGCAGTATCAGCGGGACAAAAAACATTCAGTACTTC. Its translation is CASSISGTKNIQYF.